The 13 T cell receptor beta chains below come from one sample, sequenced in a study of T cell responses to AZD1222 COVID-19 vaccine. Produced via immunoSEQ multiplex PCR; TCRdb's table is partial and in-frame only. This table has tens of thousands of clones, roughly 87% appearing once. The sample here was peripheral blood, taken on day 0 of AZD1222 vaccination. These receptors were obtained from an adult in good health.

This clone has just a few counts. This CDR3 reads CASREENTGELFF. The CDR3 DNA reads as TGCGCCAGCAGAGAAGAGAACACCGGGGAGCTGTTTTTT. This chain links TRBV5-1 with TRBJ2-2; D gene ambiguous. Germline V lookup: CDR1 SGHRS, CDR2 YFSETQ. V was cut by 5 bases and J by 1 base, with 6 bases left in between. This CDR3 spans 13 amino acids.

The V call is TRBV6-6, the J call TRBJ2-7; the match to TRBD1 covers 9 bases. CDR3 length equals 15 residues. Germline CDR1 and CDR2: MNHNY and SVGAGI (reference sequence). With V trimmed by 3 bases and J by 5 bases, 8 bases remained unmatched. The CDR3 spells CASSYSRTGADEQYF. The CDR3 nucleotides are TGTGCCAGCAGTTATTCCCGGACAGGGGCGGACGAGCAGTACTTC.

J is TRBJ1-5 and V is TRBV19, with 7 nucleotides matching TRBD1. The CDR3 length is 15 residues. CDR1 is LNHDA, CDR2 SQIVND, per germline (reference sequence). Germline trimming cut 11 bases from V and 0 bases from J; bases unmatched to any gene: 10. The CDR3, as DNA: TGTGCCGCCGGGACAGACTTTCATAGCAATCAGCCCCAGCATTTT. Protein product: CAAGTDFHSNQPQHF.

V usage is TRBV7-9 and J usage is TRBJ2-3; a possible D gene is TRBD2 (6 bases). Trimming stripped 5 bases from V and 5 bases from J, with 11 bases between. The CDR3 sequence is 13 residues long. Per the germline V gene, CDR1 is SEHNR and CDR2 is FQNEAQ (reference sequence). The CDR3 here is CASSAGWKDTQYF. CDR3 bases: TGTGCCAGCAGCGCGGGGTGGAAAGATACGCAGTATTTT. Full variable domain (missing parts from reference TRBV7-9 and TRBJ2-3): DTGVSQNPRHKITKRGQNVTFRCDPISEHNRLYWYRQTLGQGPEFLTYFQNEAQLEKSRLLSDRFSAERPKGSFSTLEIQRTEQGDSAMYLCASSAGWKDTQYFGPGTRLTVL.

This chain uses TRBV19 with TRBJ1-1, with 7 nucleotides matching TRBD1. Germline V CDR1 and CDR2: LNHDA, SQIVND (reference sequence). After removal of 3 bases from V and 4 bases from J, the junction contained 5 bases not matched to a gene. CDR3 length: 14 amino acids. CDR3 DNA sequence: TGTGCCAGTAGTATCCAGGGGGGAGTCACTGAAGCTTTCTTT. It specifies CASSIQGGVTEAFF.

The chain recombines TRBV2 with TRBJ1-4; no definite D call. V was cut by 7 bases and J by 7 bases, with 19 bases left in between. This CDR3 has 15 amino acids. Germline V gene data show CDR1 as SNHLY and CDR2 as FYNNEI. The CDR3 coding sequence is TGTGCCAGCACCCCAAGTCCCGTTTCTAGTGAAAAACTGTTTTTT. Translating gives CASTPSPVSSEKLFF. Complete variable domain (other parts from reference TRBV2 and TRBJ1-4): EPEVTQTPSHQVTQMGQEVILRCVPISNHLYFYWYRQILGQKVEFLVSFYNNEISEKSEIFDDQFSVERPDGSNFTLKIRSTKLEDSAMYFCASTPSPVSSEKLFFGSGTQLSVL.

This chain joins TRBV3-1 (or the pseudogene TRBV3-2) and TRBJ2-3; D ambiguous. V was pared by 3 bases and J by 1 base, with 14 bases between. This CDR3 region has 16 residues. Germline values: CDR1 LGHDT, CDR2 YNNKEL (reference sequence). The CDR3 spells CASSHGYVLRTDTQYF. DNA of the CDR3: TGTGCCAGCAGCCATGGGTACGTACTCCGCACAGATACGCAGTATTTT.

The chain combines TRBV6-1 with TRBJ2-3; the D is unclear. Germline CDR1 is MNHNS and CDR2 is SASEGT. The ends were cut back, 1 base at V and 2 bases at J, with 4 bases in the middle. The CDR3 is 13 residues long. CDR3 coding DNA: TGTGCCAGCAGTGAAGGTCCCACAGATACGCAGTATTTT. This gives the protein CASSEGPTDTQYF.

V is TRBV30 and J is TRBJ2-7, with D possibly TRBD2 on 5 matching bases. V was cut by 1 base and J by 2 bases, with 12 bases left in between. CDR3 length equals 14 residues. Germline values: CDR1 GTSNPN, CDR2 SVGIG (reference sequence). CDR3 region: CAWSGMRATYEQYF. The CDR3, as DNA: TGTGCCTGGAGTGGAATGCGGGCCACCTACGAGCAGTACTTC.

The rearrangement links TRBV2 to TRBJ1-2, with D unclear. The germline gives CDR1 SNHLY, CDR2 FYNNEI. This CDR3 has 13 residues. The ends were cut back, 7 bases at V and 4 bases at J, with 13 bases in the middle. The CDR3 coding sequence is TGTGCCAGCAAGGACCCAGTACTCTATGGCTACACCTTC. As protein: CASKDPVLYGYTF.

The CDR3 is CASSSPRLTGGGYEQYF. Written as DNA, the CDR3 is TGTGCCAGCAGCTCCCCCCGGTTGACAGGGGGAGGATACGAGCAGTACTTC. The genes are TRBV5-4 and TRBJ2-7; 9 bases align to TRBD1. V was pared by 3 bases and J by 4 bases, with 14 bases of the junction left unmatched. Germline CDR1 SGHNT, CDR2 YYREEE (reference sequence). There are 17 residues in the CDR3.

V gene TRBV3-1 (or the pseudogene TRBV3-2) combines with J gene TRBJ2-7, with no clear D. The CDR3 length is 14 residues. CDR1 and CDR2 from the germline V gene are LGHDT and YNNKEL (reference sequence). The V gene lost 0 bases and the J gene lost 4 bases, with 10 bases spanning the gap. The CDR3 bases are TGTGCCAGCAGCCAAGATATTCGAAGTTACGAGCAGTACTTC. Its protein product is CASSQDIRSYEQYF.

J is TRBJ2-7 and V is TRBV4-1; D gene unclear. CDR1 and CDR2 from the germline V gene are MGHRA and YSYEKL. The CDR3 is 15 amino acids. V was pared by 0 bases and J by 0 bases, with 9 bases between. CDR3 sequence: CASSQDFWSSYEQYF. The DNA of the CDR3 is TGCGCCAGCAGCCAAGACTTCTGGAGCTCCTACGAGCAGTACTTC.